This T cell receptor (beta chain) originates from a study of T cell responses to AZD1222 COVID-19 vaccine. The wider study: The analysis combined second doses at about 4 or about 12 weeks. General study points: Nearly half of spike-specific TCRs reportedly go after variant regions that carry no mutations. Repertoire sampling occurred only after the peak T cell response.

This CDR3 comprises 13 residues. V shed 7 bases and J 6 bases; nucleotides not matched to a gene: 8. The germline gives CDR1 LNHDA, CDR2 SQIVND (reference sequence). Only in-frame clones appear in the TCRdb table, and some are missing; sequencing was by immunoSEQ multiplex PCR. The sample yields 65,000 to 95,000 clones, approximately 80% seen once. Details on this clone: The antigen remains unidentified.

J is TRBJ1-2 and V is TRBV19; the match to TRBD1 covers 7 bases. This material consisted of peripheral blood, taken on day 0 of AZD1222 vaccination. The TCR originated in an adult in good health. CDR3 sequence reads: CASIDRESDGYTF. CDR3 DNA sequence: TGTGCCAGTATTGACAGGGAGTCGGATGGCTACACCTTC.